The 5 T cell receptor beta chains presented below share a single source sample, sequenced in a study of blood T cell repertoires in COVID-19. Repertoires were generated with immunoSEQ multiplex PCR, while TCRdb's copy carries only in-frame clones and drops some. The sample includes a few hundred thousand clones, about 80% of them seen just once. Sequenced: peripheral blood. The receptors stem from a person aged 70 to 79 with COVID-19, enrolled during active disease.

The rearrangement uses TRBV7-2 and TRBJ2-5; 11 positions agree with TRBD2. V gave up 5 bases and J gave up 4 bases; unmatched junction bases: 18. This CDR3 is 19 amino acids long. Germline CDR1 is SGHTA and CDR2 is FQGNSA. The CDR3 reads CASSPHGTFSGGARETQYF. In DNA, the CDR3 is TGTGCCAGCAGCCCCCATGGCACCTTTAGCGGGGGGGCCAGAGAGACCCAGTACTTC.

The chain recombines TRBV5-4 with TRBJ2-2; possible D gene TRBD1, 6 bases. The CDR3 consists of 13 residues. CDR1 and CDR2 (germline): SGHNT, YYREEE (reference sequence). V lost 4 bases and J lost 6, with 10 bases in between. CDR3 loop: CASSKDRSGELFF. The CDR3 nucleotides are TGTGCCAGCAGCAAGGACAGATCCGGGGAGCTGTTTTTT.

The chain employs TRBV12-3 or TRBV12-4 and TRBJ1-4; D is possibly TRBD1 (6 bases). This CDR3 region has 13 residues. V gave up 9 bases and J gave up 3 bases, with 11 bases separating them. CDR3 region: CASLGGSNEKLFF. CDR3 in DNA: TGTGCCAGTCTAGGGGGTTCTAATGAAAAACTGTTTTTT.

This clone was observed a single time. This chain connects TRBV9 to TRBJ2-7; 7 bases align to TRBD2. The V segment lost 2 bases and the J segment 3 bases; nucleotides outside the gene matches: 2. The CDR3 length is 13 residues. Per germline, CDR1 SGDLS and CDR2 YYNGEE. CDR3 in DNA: TGTGCCAGCAGCGTCGGGGGGAACTACGAGCAGTACTTC. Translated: CASSVGGNYEQYF. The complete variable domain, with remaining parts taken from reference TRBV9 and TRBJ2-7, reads DSGVTQTPKHLITATGQRVTLRCSPRSGDLSVYWYQQSLDQGLQFLIQYYNGEERAKGNILERFSAQQFPDLHSELNLSSLELGDSALYFCASSVGGNYEQYFGPGTRLTVT.

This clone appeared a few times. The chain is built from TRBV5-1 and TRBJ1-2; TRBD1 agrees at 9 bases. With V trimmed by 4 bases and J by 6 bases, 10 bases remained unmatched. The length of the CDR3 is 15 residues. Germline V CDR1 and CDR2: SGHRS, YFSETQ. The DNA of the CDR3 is TGCGCCAGCAGCCCGCGGGACAGGGTTTCCCATGGCTACACCTTC. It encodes CASSPRDRVSHGYTF.